These 19 T cell receptor beta chains were sequenced from one sample in a study of T-cell reconstitution after alpha-beta-depleted transplantation in children. Unique molecular identifiers featured in how the TCRbeta library was prepared. TCRdb itself ran the PCR reads through MiXCR, one entry per CDR3 protein. The sample shows about 240,000 distinct CDR3 sequences, under 30% of them seen only once. The sequences come from PBMCs, collected before TCRalphabeta/CD19-depleted stem cell transplant. The receptors shown here come from a girl aged 2 to 9 with Fanconi anemia, due to receive a stem cell transplant.

This clonotype was picked up one time. J is TRBJ2-7 and V is TRBV20-1, with a tentative D call TRBD1 (6 bases). The germline V and J ends were trimmed by 1 base and 5 bases, with 12 bases remaining between them. CDR1 DFQATT and CDR2 SNEGSKA come from the germline V gene (reference sequence). The CDR3 runs 13 residues. The CDR3 DNA is TGCAGTGCTAGAGCGACAGGAAGCAACGAGCAGTACTTC. Encoded protein: CSARATGSNEQYF.

The chain employs TRBV6-1 and TRBJ2-3; the D gene is possibly TRBD1 (6 bases). The CDR3 extends over 16 amino acids. The germline V gene encodes CDR1 MNHNS and CDR2 SASEGT. V lost 4 bases, J lost 7 bases, and 21 bases lay in between. This CDR3 is CASSGRLTGERHTQYF. Written as DNA, the CDR3 is TGTGCCAGCAGTGGAAGGCTGACAGGCGAGCGACATACGCAGTATTTT.

The chain recombines TRBV11-2 with TRBJ2-7; D call uncertain. Germline-derived CDR1 and CDR2 are SGHAT and FQNNGV. The CDR3 length is 18 residues. V was cut by 1 base and J by 0 bases, with 19 bases left in between. The DNA of the CDR3 is TGTGCCAGCAGCTTAGTTGGGCACCGCAATTCTTTCTCCTACGAGCAGTACTTC. As protein: CASSLVGHRNSFSYEQYF.

This clonotype was found many times. The chain links TRBV20-1 to TRBJ2-1; 10 bases line up with TRBD2. V was pared by 3 bases and J by 10 bases, with 6 bases of the junction left unmatched. The germline V gene has CDR1 DFQATT and CDR2 SNEGSKA (reference sequence). This CDR3 is built from 13 residues. DNA of the CDR3: TGCAGTGCTAGGACTCCGGGACTAGCGGAGCAGTTCTTC. It translates to CSARTPGLAEQFF.

This chain connects TRBV7-3 to TRBJ2-2; D not certain. In germline, CDR1 is SGHTA, CDR2 FQGTGA. This CDR3 spans 15 amino acids. Trimming left V 2 bases short and J 0 bases short, with 7 bases between. The CDR3 region is CASSLYGPNTGELFF. The CDR3 DNA is TGTGCCAGCAGCTTATATGGACCGAACACCGGGGAGCTGTTTTTT.

Only a few counts were recorded for this clonotype. The V gene is TRBV7-8, the J gene TRBJ2-1; 8 bases match TRBD2. Germline CDR1 SGHVS, CDR2 FQNEAQ. The ends lost 4 bases at V and 5 bases at J; junction bases unmatched: 4. The CDR3 length is 14 residues. The CDR3 is CASSSREGNNEQFF. CDR3 nucleotides: TGTGCCAGCAGCTCTCGGGAGGGTAACAATGAGCAGTTCTTC.

This clonotype was seen a handful of times. V gene TRBV20-1 combines with J gene TRBJ2-1; D not certain. V lost 4 bases, J lost 0 bases, and 13 bases lay in between. Per germline, CDR1 DFQATT and CDR2 SNEGSKA (reference sequence). This CDR3 is 15 amino acids long. CDR3 sequence (DNA): TGCAGTGCTACTCCGCGGCAAATCTCCTACAATGAGCAGTTCTTC. This sequence encodes CSATPRQISYNEQFF.

This chain joins TRBV3-1 and TRBJ2-3; the D is unclear. From germline, CDR1 is LGHDT and CDR2 YNNKEL (reference sequence). V was trimmed by 4 bases and J by 5 bases, leaving 7 bases between them. The CDR3 has 12 amino acids. CDR3 in amino acids: CASSPFGDTQYF. The CDR3 coding sequence is TGTGCCAGCAGCCCCTTTGGAGATACGCAGTATTTT.

The CDR3 nucleotides read TGTGCCTGGCAGCGGAGAGATAATTCACCCCTCCACTTT. Translated: CAWQRRDNSPLHF. The chain joins TRBV30 to TRBJ1-6; D remains unclear. This CDR3 spans 13 amino acids. V lost 5 bases, J lost 5 bases, and 10 bases lay in between. Germline V gene data show CDR1 as GTSNPN and CDR2 as SVGIG (reference sequence).

The chain joins TRBV5-1 to TRBJ1-1; perhaps TRBD1 as D (5 bases). V lost 2 bases and J 1 base, leaving 9 bases between the germline ends. The CDR3 is made up of 14 amino acids. Germline V gene data show CDR1 as SGHRS and CDR2 as YFSETQ. CDR3 sequence: CASSFMGRNTEAFF. CDR3 DNA sequence: TGCGCCAGCAGCTTCATGGGGCGGAACACTGAAGCTTTCTTT.

In this sample, this clonotype turned up many times. The chain uses TRBV7-2 and TRBJ2-1, with D possibly matching TRBD1 (6 bases). The V and J ends lost 5 bases and 8 bases respectively, with 13 bases between them. The CDR3 sequence is 13 residues long. Looked up from germline, CDR1 is SGHTA and CDR2 is FQGNSA. Written as DNA, the CDR3 is TGTGCCAGCAGCCTCTCGGGACACCATGAGCAGTTCTTC. Its protein is CASSLSGHHEQFF.

This clonotype has ten or more counts. V and J are TRBV10-3 and TRBJ2-7; D not certain. Germline V gene data show CDR1 as ENHRY and CDR2 as SYGVKD. V was clipped by 2 bases and J by 1 base, with 3 bases between them. The CDR3 has 12 amino acids. The CDR3 spells CAISEGSYEQYF. In nucleotides, the CDR3 is TGTGCCATCAGTGAGGGGTCCTACGAGCAGTACTTC.

The chain links TRBV29-1 to TRBJ2-3; D ambiguous. Trimming shortened V by 6 bases and J by 4 bases, and 8 bases separated the two germline ends. CDR1 is SQVTM, CDR2 ANQGSEA, per germline. The CDR3 is made up of 11 amino acids. DNA for the CDR3: TGCAGCGTCGGTATGCCAGATACGCAGTATTTT. It codes for CSVGMPDTQYF.

V and J are TRBV12-5 and TRBJ1-1; no firm D call. The CDR3 is made up of 14 amino acids. The ends were cut back, 1 base at V and 1 base at J, with 7 bases in the middle. Germline V CDR1 and CDR2: LGHNT, FRNRAP. The CDR3 coding sequence is TGTGCTAGTGGTTTGGGGGAGGGGAACACTGAAGCTTTCTTT. Amino acids: CASGLGEGNTEAFF.

The sample holds many counts of this clonotype. The rearrangement links TRBV29-1 to TRBJ2-7, with D maybe TRBD1 (5 bases). V was cut by 5 bases and J by 1 base, with 12 bases left in between. This CDR3 contains 13 residues. CDR1 SQVTM and CDR2 ANQGSEA come from the germline V gene. The DNA for the CDR3 is TGCAGCGTTTACCTCGACAGTTCCTACGAGCAGTACTTC. It codes for CSVYLDSSYEQYF.

This clonotype was seen at least ten times. This chain links TRBV20-1 with TRBJ2-7, with D possibly being TRBD1 (6 bases). The ends were cut back, 3 bases at V and 0 bases at J, with 15 bases in the middle. This CDR3 is built from 15 residues. Germline assignment: CDR1 DFQATT and CDR2 SNEGSKA (reference sequence). The CDR3 protein is CSARLQGRSSYEQYF. In DNA, the CDR3 is TGCAGTGCTAGGTTACAGGGTAGGAGCTCCTACGAGCAGTACTTC.

This chain uses TRBV12-3 or TRBV12-4 with TRBJ2-2; either TRBD1 or TRBD2 may fit D (5 bases each). With 3 bases removed from V and 5 bases from J, the gap between germline ends came to 10 bases. This CDR3 is built from 14 residues. Here the CDR3 reads CASSFEGKTGELFF. The CDR3 bases are TGTGCCAGCAGTTTCGAGGGGAAGACCGGGGAGCTGTTTTTT.

The rearrangement uses TRBV29-1 and TRBJ2-7; TRBD1 agrees at 8 bases. The CDR3 loop spans 13 amino acids. Germline CDR1 SQVTM, CDR2 ANQGSEA. Trimming cost V 4 bases and J 5 bases; bases outside gene matches: 7. Written as DNA, the CDR3 is TGCAGCGTTGTTCGGACAGGGTGGAACGAGCAGTACTTC. Its translation is CSVVRTGWNEQYF.

At least ten counts were recorded for this clonotype. The V and J genes are TRBV29-1 and TRBJ2-3, with a weak D call TRBD2 (6 bases). The CDR3 length is 15 residues. From germline, CDR1 is SQVTM and CDR2 ANQGSEA. V lost 6 bases to trimming and J lost 0 bases, with 16 bases between them. CDR3 nucleotide sequence: TGCAGCGTGACACCTCCAGGGAGGAGCACAGATACGCAGTATTTT. Amino acids: CSVTPPGRSTDTQYF.